A selection of T cell receptor beta chains follows, all from one sample in a study of blood T cell repertoires in COVID-19. Profiling relied on immunoSEQ multiplex PCR, and the TCRdb table lists in-frame clones only, not all of them. The sample records 90,000 to 100,000 clones, more than 60% being singletons. Sequencing was done on a sample of peripheral blood. The receptors stem from a man between 65 and 85 years old with acute or convalescent COVID-19. Each CDR3 is given with its conserved first and last residue. A D gene is named only where the DNA matches it firmly. Expanded clones are given a class, and other clones once, few, many or no size at all.

abundance: .; j_gene: TRBJ2-7; v_gene: TRBV24-1; len: 14; d_gene: .; CDR3aa: CATSSPSLSYEQYF; CDR3nt: TGTGCCACCAGCTCTCCTTCCCTTTCCTACGAGCAGTACTTC
abundance: once; j_gene: TRBJ1-5; v_gene: TRBV19; len: 15; d_gene: TRBD1; CDR3aa: CASSIDPQGGQPQHF; CDR3nt: TGTGCCAGTAGTATAGATCCCCAGGGGGGCCAGCCCCAGCATTTT
abundance: .; j_gene: TRBJ2-2; v_gene: TRBV4-3; len: 16; d_gene: .; CDR3aa: CASSQEPRTNTGELFF; CDR3nt: TGCGCCAGCAGCCAAGAGCCCAGGACGAACACCGGGGAGCTGTTTTTT
abundance: .; j_gene: TRBJ2-1; v_gene: TRBV11-3; len: 15; d_gene: TRBD2; CDR3aa: CASSFGLAADYEQFF; CDR3nt: TGTGCCAGCAGCTTCGGACTAGCGGCAGACTATGAGCAGTTCTTC
abundance: .; j_gene: TRBJ2-7; v_gene: TRBV9; len: 15; d_gene: TRBD2; CDR3aa: CASSMGLAGLYEQYF; CDR3nt: TGTGCCAGCAGCATGGGACTAGCGGGACTCTACGAGCAGTACTTC
abundance: .; j_gene: TRBJ2-2; v_gene: TRBV7-8; len: 20; d_gene: TRBD2; CDR3aa: CASSLEPRRRESFYTGELFF; CDR3nt: TGTGCCAGCAGCTTAGAACCACGGCGGCGGGAGAGTTTCTACACCGGGGAGCTGTTTTTT
abundance: .; j_gene: TRBJ1-1; v_gene: TRBV28; len: 15; d_gene: .; CDR3aa: CASSLFGGGDTEAFF; CDR3nt: TGTGCCAGCAGTTTATTCGGGGGGGGTGACACTGAAGCTTTCTTT
abundance: .; j_gene: TRBJ2-1; v_gene: TRBV12-5; len: 14; d_gene: .; CDR3aa: CASGLLSRDNEQFF; CDR3nt: TGTGCTAGTGGTTTACTGTCCCGGGACAATGAGCAGTTCTTC
abundance: .; j_gene: TRBJ1-2; v_gene: TRBV4-2; len: 13; d_gene: .; CDR3aa: CASSLNRNYGYTF; CDR3nt: TGTGCCAGCAGCCTCAACAGGAACTATGGCTACACCTTC
abundance: .; j_gene: TRBJ2-5; v_gene: TRBV29-1; len: 15; d_gene: .; CDR3aa: CSVAYRTDSQETQYF; CDR3nt: TGCAGCGTTGCGTACCGGACAGATAGCCAAGAGACCCAGTACTTC
abundance: once; j_gene: TRBJ2-1; v_gene: TRBV7-2; len: 15; d_gene: .; CDR3aa: CASSPGTSGYNEQFF; CDR3nt: TGTGCCAGCAGCCCCGGGACTTCTGGGTACAATGAGCAGTTCTTC
abundance: .; j_gene: TRBJ2-7; v_gene: TRBV6-5; len: 14; d_gene: TRBD2; CDR3aa: CASSWGGRAYEQYF; CDR3nt: TGTGCCAGCAGTTGGGGCGGGAGGGCCTACGAGCAGTACTTC
abundance: .; j_gene: TRBJ1-3; v_gene: TRBV18; len: 14; d_gene: .; CDR3aa: CASSPSTGGNTIYF; CDR3nt: TGTGCCAGCTCACCGTCGACAGGCGGGAACACCATATATTTT
abundance: .; j_gene: TRBJ2-3; v_gene: TRBV5-1; len: 15; d_gene: TRBD2; CDR3aa: CASSNPSGSTDTQYF; CDR3nt: TGCGCCAGCAGCAACCCTAGCGGGAGCACAGATACGCAGTATTTT
abundance: .; j_gene: TRBJ1-6; v_gene: TRBV11-2; len: 15; d_gene: TRBD1; CDR3aa: CASSLEVRGNSPLHF; CDR3nt: TGTGCCAGCAGCTTAGAGGTCAGGGGGAATTCACCCCTCCACTTT
abundance: few; j_gene: TRBJ1-2; v_gene: TRBV5-1; len: 14; d_gene: .; CDR3aa: CASRPSGGNYGYTF; CDR3nt: TGCGCCAGCAGGCCTTCAGGAGGGAACTATGGCTACACCTTC
abundance: .; j_gene: TRBJ2-6; v_gene: TRBV6-4; len: 14; d_gene: .; CDR3aa: CASSAGPGANVLTF; CDR3nt: TGTGCCAGCAGCGCAGGGCCTGGGGCCAACGTCCTGACTTTC
abundance: .; j_gene: TRBJ2-1; v_gene: TRBV3-1/TRBV3-2; len: 16; d_gene: .; CDR3aa: CASSQDLLGGYNEQFF; CDR3nt: TGTGCCAGCAGCCAAGATCTTCTCGGCGGCTACAATGAGCAGTTCTTC
abundance: .; j_gene: TRBJ1-5; v_gene: TRBV15; len: 13; d_gene: .; CDR3aa: CATSREGGQPQHF; CDR3nt: TGTGCCACCAGCAGAGAAGGGGGTCAGCCCCAGCATTTT
abundance: .; j_gene: TRBJ2-7; v_gene: TRBV27; len: 15; d_gene: .; CDR3aa: CASSYGSIGTYEQYF; CDR3nt: TGTGCCAGCAGTTACGGGTCTATAGGTACCTACGAGCAGTACTTC
abundance: .; j_gene: TRBJ1-1; v_gene: TRBV6-6; len: 12; d_gene: .; CDR3aa: CASSRETGEAFF; CDR3nt: TGTGCCAGCAGCAGAGAAACAGGGGAAGCTTTCTTT
abundance: .; j_gene: TRBJ2-1; v_gene: TRBV5-4; len: 17; d_gene: TRBD2; CDR3aa: CASSLTSGRGGYGEQFF; CDR3nt: TGTGCCAGCAGTCTGACTAGCGGGAGAGGGGGGTACGGTGAGCAGTTCTTC
abundance: .; j_gene: TRBJ2-7; v_gene: TRBV20-1; len: 12; d_gene: .; CDR3aa: CSASQGNYEQYF; CDR3nt: TGCAGTGCTAGTCAGGGTAACTACGAGCAGTACTTC
abundance: .; j_gene: TRBJ2-7; v_gene: TRBV10-3; len: 17; d_gene: TRBD2; CDR3aa: CAISESGRELGSYEQYF; CDR3nt: TGTGCCATCAGTGAGTCGGGGCGGGAGCTCGGCTCCTACGAGCAGTACTTC
abundance: .; j_gene: TRBJ2-5; v_gene: TRBV11-3; len: 12; d_gene: .; CDR3aa: CASSPGRETQYF; CDR3nt: TGTGCCAGCAGCCCGGGGAGGGAGACCCAGTACTTC
abundance: once; j_gene: TRBJ2-7; v_gene: TRBV28; len: 14; d_gene: TRBD1; CDR3aa: CASSLMTGIREQYF; CDR3nt: TGTGCCAGCAGTCTTATGACAGGGATCCGCGAGCAGTACTTC
abundance: .; j_gene: TRBJ1-6; v_gene: TRBV25-1; len: 15; d_gene: TRBD1; CDR3aa: CASSGAGGWNSPLHF; CDR3nt: TGTGCCAGCAGTGGGGCAGGGGGTTGGAATTCACCCCTCCACTTT
abundance: .; j_gene: TRBJ1-2; v_gene: TRBV9; len: 15; d_gene: .; CDR3aa: CASSPSSGGLYGYTF; CDR3nt: TGTGCCAGCAGCCCTTCATCGGGGGGACTTTATGGCTACACCTTC
abundance: few; j_gene: TRBJ2-5; v_gene: TRBV5-4; len: 15; d_gene: TRBD1; CDR3aa: CASSSRDRAEETQYF; CDR3nt: TGTGCCAGCAGCTCCCGGGACAGGGCGGAAGAGACCCAGTACTTC
abundance: .; j_gene: TRBJ1-2; v_gene: TRBV19; len: 15; d_gene: TRBD1; CDR3aa: CASKTGPGGNYGYTF; CDR3nt: TGTGCCAGTAAAACAGGGCCAGGGGGGAACTATGGCTACACCTTC
abundance: .; j_gene: TRBJ2-1; v_gene: TRBV28; len: 15; d_gene: TRBD1; CDR3aa: CASSFSGQGPNEQFF; CDR3nt: TGTGCCAGCAGTTTCTCAGGACAGGGTCCCAATGAGCAGTTCTTC
abundance: .; j_gene: TRBJ1-6; v_gene: TRBV5-5; len: 18; d_gene: .; CDR3aa: CASSLETAGRAGNSPLHF; CDR3nt: TGTGCCAGCAGCTTGGAGACAGCAGGGAGGGCCGGGAATTCACCCCTCCACTTT
abundance: .; j_gene: TRBJ2-7; v_gene: TRBV12-5; len: 15; d_gene: .; CDR3aa: CASGLVLQGPNEQYF; CDR3nt: TGTGCTAGTGGTTTGGTACTTCAGGGCCCCAACGAGCAGTACTTC